This entry lists 10 T cell receptor beta chains sequenced from one sample in a study of T cell responses to AZD1222 COVID-19 vaccine. Repertoires were generated with immunoSEQ multiplex PCR, while TCRdb's copy carries only in-frame clones and drops some. The data contain about 120,000 clones, roughly 85% of them seen just once; the ten biggest clones take up over 8%. The source material was peripheral blood, sampled on day 0 of AZD1222 vaccination. The origin of the receptors is an adult in good health.

This chain uses TRBV7-2 with TRBJ1-2; D unclear. V gave up 1 base and J gave up 4 bases, with 4 bases separating them. The CDR3 runs 12 residues. Germline-derived CDR1 and CDR2 are SGHTA and FQGNSA. The CDR3, as DNA: TGTGCCAGCAGCTTAGTCAGCTATGGCTACACCTTC. Translating gives CASSLVSYGYTF.

This chain's CDR3 is CASSTLGLNSPLHF. CDR3 nucleotide sequence: TGTGCCAGTAGTACCTTGGGATTAAATTCACCCCTCCACTTT. The chain is built from TRBV19 and TRBJ1-6; D call uncertain. With 4 bases removed from V and 7 bases from J, the gap between germline ends came to 11 bases. In germline, CDR1 is LNHDA, CDR2 SQIVND (reference sequence). This CDR3 comprises 14 residues.

The chain combines TRBV5-4 with TRBJ2-1; D not certain. Trimming cost V 4 bases and J 5 bases, with 7 bases left between them. Germline V CDR1 and CDR2: SGHNT, YYREEE (reference sequence). The CDR3 spans 12 residues. CDR3 loop: CASSLKDNEQFF. CDR3 nucleotide sequence: TGTGCCAGCAGCCTCAAAGACAATGAGCAGTTCTTC.

The chain is built from TRBV4-1 and TRBJ2-7; D unresolved. Trimming left V 4 bases short and J 5 bases short, with 12 bases between. The germline CDR1 and CDR2 sequences are MGHRA and YSYEKL. This CDR3 has 13 amino acids. CDR3 residues: CASSPGLVHEQYF. CDR3 in DNA: TGCGCCAGCAGCCCCGGTTTGGTCCACGAGCAGTACTTC.

This sequence joins TRBV4-2 and TRBJ2-3; no firm D call. Germline CDR1 LGHNA, CDR2 YNFKEQ. The CDR3 contains 13 residues. The ends were cut back, 3 bases at V and 0 bases at J, with 4 bases in the middle. In DNA form, the CDR3 reads TGTGCCAGCAGCCAGAGCAGCACAGATACGCAGTATTTT. Its translation: CASSQSSTDTQYF.

The V gene is TRBV27, the J gene TRBJ2-2, with D maybe TRBD1 (5 bases). Germline values: CDR1 MNHEY, CDR2 SMNVEV (reference sequence). This CDR3 is built from 16 residues. V was shortened by 2 bases and J by 3 bases, with 13 bases between the two germline ends. The CDR3 coding sequence is TGTGCCAGCAGTTTAGGGCAGGGCCCGGACACCGGGGAGCTGTTTTTT. Encoded protein: CASSLGQGPDTGELFF.

The J gene is TRBJ1-2, the V gene TRBV6-5; 7 bases align to TRBD1. The CDR3 is 13 amino acids. V shed 7 bases, J shed 7 bases, and the junction held 9 bases outside the gene matches. The germline V gene has CDR1 MNHEY and CDR2 SVGAGI. The CDR3, as DNA: TGTGCCAGCAACGGAAGAAGGGGGCTTGGCTACACCTTC. This encodes CASNGRRGLGYTF.

The V gene is TRBV12-3 or TRBV12-4, the J gene TRBJ1-2; D remains ambiguous. The CDR3 extends over 13 amino acids. Trimming took 4 bases from V and 8 from J, leaving 14 bases between them. The CDR3 bases are TGTGCCAGCAGTTCCGAGGGAACTAGAGGCTACACCTTC. Protein sequence: CASSSEGTRGYTF.

The V call is TRBV7-9, the J call TRBJ1-1; no definite D call. Germline values: CDR1 SEHNR, CDR2 FQNEAQ (reference sequence). V was trimmed by 5 bases and J by 3 bases, leaving 16 bases between them. This CDR3 has 15 amino acids. DNA of the CDR3: TGTGCCAGCAGCCATAGGACGGGGAGGGACACTGAAGCTTTCTTT. Its translation: CASSHRTGRDTEAFF.

The chain carries TRBV6-5 and TRBJ2-7, with TRBD2 as a possible D gene (5 bases). Germline lookup yields CDR1 MNHEY and CDR2 SVGAGI. The CDR3 has 14 residues. Trimming left V 2 bases short and J 0 bases short, with 8 bases between. CDR3 protein: CASSYGRSSYEQYF. CDR3 bases: TGTGCCAGCAGTTACGGGAGAAGCTCCTACGAGCAGTACTTC.